This T cell receptor (beta chain) comes out of a study of early T cells in non-severe SARS-CoV-2 infection. Whole-study context: Unpaired chains resulted from sequencing bulk RNA of unsorted whole blood. General study findings and limits: Clonotype matching in VDJdb favored anti-spike CD8 responses and did not capture private and CD4 specificities.

This clonotype was observed a few times. Its target is not known. Separate cDNA molecules each had unique molecular identifiers attached to them. MiXCR, applied by TCRdb to the 5' RACE reads, yields one record per CDR3 protein. This table holds tens of thousands of distinct CDR3 sequences, around 15% found once. The CDR3 is 15 amino acids. V dropped 6 bases and J dropped 1; count of bases not matched to a gene: 2. The germline V gene has CDR1 SGHTA and CDR2 FQGNSA. This TCR was recovered from an adult who was a healthcare worker with PCR-confirmed SARS-CoV-2 infection or an uninfected control (not recorded which). The rearrangement joins TRBV7-2 to TRBJ2-2, with TRBD2 matching over 10 bases. The sample taken for sequencing was whole blood. In nucleotides, the CDR3 is TGTGCCAGCAGGGTAGCGGGAGGGAACACCGGGGAGCTGTTTTTT. Its translation is CASRVAGGNTGELFF. The full variable domain, in which reference TRBV7-2 and TRBJ2-2 provide the parts outside the CDR3, is GAGVSQSPSNKVTEKGKDVELRCDPISGHTALYWYRQSLGQGLEFLIYFQGNSAPDKSGLPSDRFSAERTGGSVSTLTIQRTQQEDSAVYLCASRVAGGNTGELFFGEGSRLTVL.